A selection of T cell receptor beta chains follows, all from one sample in a study of tumor and adjacent non-tumor tissue in lung cancer. Each CDR3 protein gets one entry after TCRdb re-called the multiplex PCR reads with MiXCR. The table lists more than 35,000 distinct CDR3 sequences, roughly two thirds of them singletons. Sample: distant non-tumor lung tissue. These TCRs come from a middle-aged woman with non-small cell lung cancer. Each CDR3 is given with its conserved first and last residue. The D gene is left open where the match is weak. Clone size is stated in some rows and not others, as once, few, many or a class when expanded.

many	TRBV29-1	NA	TRBJ2-7	CSAGRVYEQYF	TGCAGCGCCGGAAGGGTTTACGAGCAGTACTTC
NA	TRBV2	NA	TRBJ2-7	CASSDRGFAYEQYF	TGTGCCAGCAGTGATCGGGGATTCGCCTACGAGCAGTACTTC
NA	TRBV29-1	NA	TRBJ2-1	CSVDGGGGAYNYNEQFF	TGCAGCGTTGATGGAGGAGGGGGGGCCTATAACTACAATGAGCAGTTCTTC
few	TRBV2	TRBD1	TRBJ1-6	CTSSEVDRGAGSPLHF	TGTACCAGCAGTGAAGTGGACAGGGGGGCTGGATCACCCCTCCACTTT
few	TRBV30	TRBD1	TRBJ1-1	CAWRPSGTGSVIAFF	TGTGCCTGGAGACCCTCCGGGACAGGGAGTGTTATAGCTTTCTTT
NA	TRBV4-2	TRBD2	TRBJ2-7	CASNQDYASGGATFEQYF	TGTGCCAGTAACCAAGATTATGCTAGCGGGGGGGCTACCTTCGAGCAGTACTTC
NA	TRBV11-2	NA	TRBJ2-1	CANTERGYEHFF	TGTGCCAACACCGAACGGGGCTATGAGCATTTCTTC
NA	TRBV7-3	TRBD2	TRBJ2-3	CDSGRGGAADTQYF	TGTGACAGCGGCCGGGGGGGGGCCGCAGATACGCAGTATTTT
NA	TRBV11-2	TRBD1	TRBJ1-5	CASSPRDRGNLYSNQPQHF	TGTGCCAGCAGCCCGCGGGACAGGGGCAATCTATATAGCAATCAGCCCCAGCATTTT
NA	TRBV11-2	NA	TRBJ1-1	CVSSNTGFEAIF	TGTGTCAGCAGCAATACGGGGTTTGAAGCTATCTTT
NA	TRBV10-3	NA	TRBJ2-1	CAIKGANAAAEQFF	TGTGCCATTAAAGGGGCCAACGCGGCCGCTGAGCAGTTCTTC
NA	TRBV6-5	NA	TRBJ1-1	CASSNGPAQGVFF	TGTGCCAGCAGCAATGGGCCAGCCCAAGGAGTTTTCTTT
NA	TRBV28	NA	TRBJ2-7	CASNLPSGASYEQYF	TGTGCCAGCAATCTCCCTTCGGGTGCGTCCTACGAGCAGTACTTC
NA	TRBV11-2	NA	TRBJ2-3	CASSPLSATDTQYF	TGTGCCAGCAGCCCTCTAAGTGCGACAGACACGCAGTATTTT
NA	TRBV11-2	NA	TRBJ2-3	CASNASAVTDMQYF	TGTGCCAGTAACGCTAGCGCTGTCACAGATATGCAGTATTTT
NA	TRBV11-3	NA	TRBJ2-1	CASSPGPRRSYNEQFF	TGTGCCAGCAGCCCAGGGCCTAGGAGATCCTACAATGAGCAGTTCTTC
NA	TRBV11-2	NA	TRBJ2-1	CASSPLTEYNDQFF	TGTGCCAGCAGCCCGCTGACAGAGTACAATGATCAGTTCTTC
many	TRBV29-1	TRBD1	TRBJ2-7	CSALGTVSYEQYF	TGCAGCGCCCTCGGGACAGTCTCCTACGAGCAGTACTTC
NA	TRBV28	NA	TRBJ2-7	CAGRGLRYSPSTYEKYF	TGTGCCGGCAGGGGCCTTCGATACTCCCCATCTACCTACGAGAAGTACTTC
many	TRBV10-1	TRBD2	TRBJ2-1	CASSPTSGRASEQFF	TGCGCCAGCAGCCCGACTAGCGGGAGGGCCAGTGAGCAGTTCTTC
once	TRBV11-2	TRBD1	TRBJ2-7	CASGFYQGIRDREFHKQYF	TGCGCCAGCGGCTTCTATCAGGGAATCCGGGACAGGGAATTCCACAAGCAGTACTTC
NA	TRBV7-2	NA	TRBJ2-5	CASSLSRRAGKTQYF	TGTGCCAGCAGCTTAAGCAGGAGGGCCGGGAAGACCCAGTACTTC
NA	TRBV11-2	NA	TRBJ2-6	CASSCSDLSGANVLTF	TGTGCCAGCAGCTGCTCAGACCTCTCAGGGGCCAATGTCCTGACTTTC
medium-sized	TRBV11-3	TRBD2	TRBJ2-1	CASSLTRTSGGYNEQFF	TGTGCCAGCAGCTTAACCCGGACTAGCGGGGGTTACAATGAGCAGTTCTTC
many	TRBV6-6	NA	TRBJ1-1	CASDTRAGAGTEAFF	TGTGCCAGCGACACCCGGGCAGGGGCGGGGACTGAAGCTTTCTTT
NA	TRBV12-3/TRBV12-4	NA	TRBJ2-2	CARSRQSTGELFF	TGTGCCAGGAGCAGACAGTCCACCGGAGAGTTGTTTTTT
NA	TRBV11-2	NA	TRBJ2-1	CASSLDPSGGIYQLF	TGTGCCAGCAGCTTAGATCCCAGTGGGGGGATTTATCAGCTCTTC
many	TRBV29-1	NA	TRBJ1-4	CSVVSGAVSEKLFF	TGCAGCGTTGTTTCGGGGGCCGTTAGTGAAAAACTGTTTTTT
medium-sized	TRBV29-1	TRBD2	TRBJ2-1	CSVVSGISALHNEQFF	TGCAGCGTGGTAAGCGGGATTAGCGCTCTACACAATGAGCAGTTCTTC
once	TRBV5-6	NA	TRBJ2-7	CASGLTSLTTYERYF	TGTGCCAGCGGCCTAACCTCCCTTACGACCTACGAGCGGTACTTC
large	TRBV12-3/TRBV12-4	NA	TRBJ1-3	CASSLSGGTVRNTIYF	TGTGCCAGCAGTTTAAGTGGGGGTACAGTCCGAAACACCATATATTTT
NA	TRBV20-1	TRBD2	TRBJ2-5	CSATSGVQETQYF	TGCAGTGCTACTAGCGGGGTGCAAGAGACCCAGTACTTC
NA	TRBV5-6	NA	TRBJ2-7	CTSSLFGGTESNEQYF	TGTACCAGCAGCTTATTCGGGGGCACGGAGTCCAACGAGCAGTACTTC
NA	TRBV7-9	NA	TRBJ2-7	CVSSPLRGAPTEQYF	TGTGTCAGCAGCCCTCTTAGGGGGGCCCCTACCGAGCAGTACTTC
once	TRBV29-1	TRBD2	TRBJ2-7	CSVGKSGNEQYF	TGCAGCGTTGGAAAGAGCGGGAACGAGCAGTACTTC
NA	TRBV7-9	NA	TRBJ2-7	CASSLRESWYAGEQYF	TGTGCCAGCAGCTTAAGGGAGTCTTGGTATGCCGGGGAGCAGTACTTC
once	TRBV6-6	TRBD1	TRBJ1-4	CASSTDRLDEKLFF	TGTGCCAGCAGTACGGACAGGTTAGATGAAAAACTGTTCTTT
once	TRBV20-1	NA	TRBJ1-6	CNAPGASKPSPLHF	TGCAATGCCCCCGGGGCCTCTAAGCCTTCACCCCTCCACTTT
NA	TRBV7-9	NA	TRBJ2-1	CTSSLDGSPNEQFF	TGTACCAGCAGCTTAGATGGGTCCCCCAATGAGCAGTTCTTC
NA	TRBV20-1	TRBD2	TRBJ2-1	CSALPTSGRTGEQFF	TGCAGTGCTCTTCCTACTAGCGGGAGGACTGGTGAGCAGTTCTTC
NA	TRBV11-2	NA	TRBJ2-7	CARSSDYYEQYF	TGTGCTAGAAGCTCGGACTATTACGAGCAATACTTC
many	TRBV28	TRBD1	TRBJ2-4	CASSFPSDRGWNIQYF	TGTGCCAGCAGTTTCCCCTCGGACAGGGGTTGGAACATTCAGTACTTC
NA	TRBV20-1	NA	TRBJ2-7	CCARSNRGLTYEQYF	TGCTGTGCTAGGTCCAACAGGGGACTGACCTACGAGCAGTACTTC
many	TRBV6-5	NA	TRBJ2-7	CASSYSGGENEQYF	TGTGCCAGCAGTTACTCGGGCGGGGAAAACGAGCAGTACTTC
NA	TRBV4-1	NA	TRBJ2-7	CANSQDPVGGYEQYF	TGCGCCAACAGCCAAGACCCAGTGGGCGGCTACGAGCAGTACTTC
NA	TRBV11-2	NA	TRBJ2-2	CAISRVAGMNTGQLLF	TGTGCCATAAGCCGGGTTGCGGGGATGAACACCGGGCAGCTGCTTTTT
many	TRBV4-2	TRBD2	TRBJ2-2	CASSPRLAGGTGELFF	TGTGCCAGCAGCCCTAGACTAGCGGGAGGCACCGGGGAGCTGTTTTTT
NA	TRBV20-1	TRBD1	TRBJ1-5	CNTRQGMGQPQHF	TGCAATACTAGACAGGGGATGGGTCAGCCCCAGCATTTT
few	TRBV28	NA	TRBJ1-2	CASRLVANYGYTF	TGTGCCAGCAGACTCGTGGCCAACTATGGCTACACCTTC
many	TRBV6-2/TRBV6-3	NA	TRBJ2-2	CASSRQVGELFF	TGTGCCAGCAGCAGACAGGTCGGGGAGCTGTTTTTT
NA	TRBV24-1	NA	TRBJ2-5	CVHRDETQYF	TGTGTCCACCGTGACGAGACCCAGTACTTC